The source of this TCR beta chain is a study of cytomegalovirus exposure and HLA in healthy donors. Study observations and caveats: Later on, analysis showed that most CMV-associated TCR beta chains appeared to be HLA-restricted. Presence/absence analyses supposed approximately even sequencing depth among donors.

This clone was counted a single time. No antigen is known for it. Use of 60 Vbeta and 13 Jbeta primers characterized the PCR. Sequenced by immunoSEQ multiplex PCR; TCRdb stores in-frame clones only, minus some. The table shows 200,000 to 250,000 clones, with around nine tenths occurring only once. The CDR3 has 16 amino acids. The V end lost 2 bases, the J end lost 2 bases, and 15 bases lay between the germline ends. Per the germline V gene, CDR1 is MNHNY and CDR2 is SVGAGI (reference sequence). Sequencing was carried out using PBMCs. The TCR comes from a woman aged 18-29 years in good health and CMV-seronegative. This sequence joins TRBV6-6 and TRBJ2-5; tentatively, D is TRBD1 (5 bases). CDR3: CASSYPLQGQQETQYF. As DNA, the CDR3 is TGTGCCAGCAGTTACCCCCTGCAGGGCCAACAAGAGACCCAGTACTTC.